The 17 T cell receptor beta chains below come from one sample, sequenced in a study of neurological immune-mediated disorders. TCRdb passed the 5' RACE reads through MiXCR, listing each CDR3 protein once. The table lists fewer than 90,000 distinct CDR3 sequences, roughly a tenth of them singletons, with about 9.6% in the top ten. This sample's time point: longitudinal time-point 1 (baseline). Sequencing was done on a sample of PBMCs. These TCRs come from a man between 25 and 39 years old in good health.

This clonotype was recorded many times. The genes are TRBV28 and TRBJ2-1; D remains unclear. Germline loops: CDR1 MDHEN, CDR2 SYDVKM. Trimming shortened V by 9 bases and J by 8 bases, and 17 bases separated the two germline ends. The CDR3 loop spans 13 amino acids. CDR3 amino acids: CASRLGRVHEQFF. The CDR3 DNA reads TGTGCCAGTCGCTTAGGTAGGGTCCATGAGCAGTTCTTC. The whole variable domain, filled in from reference TRBV28 and TRBJ2-1, reads DVKVTQSSRYLVKRTGEKVFLECVQDMDHENMFWYRQDPGLGLRLIYFSYDVKMKEKGDIPEGYSVSREKKERFSLILESASTNQTSMYLCASRLGRVHEQFFGPGTRLTVL.

This clonotype came up many times. The genes are TRBV20-1 and TRBJ2-5; D is undetermined. The V end lost 6 bases, the J end lost 3 bases, and 20 bases lay between the germline ends. The CDR3 runs to 15 residues. Germline lookup yields CDR1 DFQATT and CDR2 SNEGSKA (reference sequence). The CDR3 bases are TGCAGTGCCACCCGGCGTGGGGATTTAAAAGAGACCCAGTACTTC. This sequence encodes CSATRRGDLKETQYF.

This clonotype has at least ten counts. The V gene is TRBV7-9, the J gene TRBJ2-1; the D gene could be TRBD1 or TRBD2 (5 bases each). Trimming pared 5 bases from V and 3 bases from J, leaving 17 bases between. The CDR3 is made up of 16 amino acids. Germline V gene lookup returns CDR1 SEHNR and CDR2 FQNEAQ (reference sequence). The CDR3 bases are TGTGCCAGCAGCATTAGAGGGGATATCTACTACAATGAGCAGTTCTTC. It is translated as CASSIRGDIYYNEQFF.

In its sample, this clonotype was seen many times. J is TRBJ1-4 and V is TRBV11-2; 9 nucleotides align to TRBD1. There are 13 residues in the CDR3. Trimming took 5 bases from V and 7 from J; bases not matched to a gene: 2. CDR1 is SGHAT and CDR2 is FQNNGV in the germline V gene. The CDR3 DNA sequence: TGTGCCAGCAGCGGACAGGGGACTGAAAAACTGTTTTTT. This encodes CASSGQGTEKLFF.

In this sample, this clonotype turned up many times. CDR3: CASNYGQGYNEQFF. CDR3 in DNA: TGTGCCAGCAACTACGGACAGGGGTACAATGAGCAGTTCTTC. This chain uses TRBV6-4 with TRBJ2-1, with TRBD1 identical over 9 bases. The CDR3 is 14 amino acids. Germline V gene sequence: CDR1 MRHNA, CDR2 SNTAGT. Trimming removed 7 bases from V and 4 bases from J; junction bases left unmatched: 5.

To note about this clonotype: A read error may be the cause here, since a much bigger clone is one base away. J is TRBJ2-3 and V is TRBV5-1, with no clear D. The CDR3 is 12 amino acids. Germline V gene data show CDR1 as SGHRS and CDR2 as YFSETQ. V dropped 0 bases and J dropped 7 bases, with 6 bases sitting between them. CDR3 residues: CASSLAAYTQYF. CDR3 DNA sequence: TGCGCCAGCAGCTTGGCGGCATATACGCAGTATTTT.

This clonotype was seen repeatedly, ten times or more. The rearrangement links TRBV6-5 to TRBJ2-3, with 12 bases matching TRBD2. This CDR3 region has 17 residues. The V and J ends lost 4 bases and 1 base, in that order; junction bases with no gene match: 6. Germline V gene lookup returns CDR1 MNHEY and CDR2 SVGAGI. CDR3 in amino acids: CASSSPGTSGRTDTQYF. The DNA of the CDR3 is TGTGCCAGCAGTTCACCAGGGACTAGCGGGCGCACAGATACGCAGTATTTT.

This clonotype occurred many times. The chain couples TRBV10-3 to TRBJ2-1; 7 bases are shared with TRBD1. J lost 3 bases, V lost 5 bases, and 13 bases had no gene match. From germline, CDR1 is ENHRY and CDR2 SYGVKD. The CDR3 covers 17 residues. The DNA for the CDR3 is TGTGCCATCAGTCAAACCCGACAGGGAATAAACTACAATGAGCAGTTCTTC. This codes for CAISQTRQGINYNEQFF.

This clonotype was seen at least ten times. V usage is TRBV20-1 and J usage is TRBJ2-1; 14 bases are a match to TRBD2. Unmatched junction bases numbered 12, after V lost 7 bases and J lost 10 bases. The CDR3 spans 15 residues. CDR1 is DFQATT, CDR2 SNEGSKA, per germline (reference sequence). DNA of the CDR3: TGCAGTGTTCCCCCGGGGACTAGCGGGAGAGAGGAGCAGTTCTTC. This gives the protein CSVPPGTSGREEQFF.

This clonotype came up many times. The chain employs TRBV12-3 or TRBV12-4 and TRBJ1-3, with D possibly being TRBD1 (6 bases). Trimming left V 7 bases short and J 1 base short, with 23 bases between. The CDR3 extends over 18 amino acids. The CDR3 coding sequence is TGTGCCAGCAACCGAAACTCGTGGGGGGACATATCTGGAAACACCATATATTTT. As protein: CASNRNSWGDISGNTIYF.

The chain links TRBV2 to TRBJ2-1; D remains ambiguous. V was trimmed by 11 bases and J by 7 bases, leaving 12 bases between them. Germline lookup yields CDR1 SNHLY and CDR2 FYNNEI. The CDR3 sequence is 11 residues long. CDR3 bases: TGTGCCCGGGCAGGCAGGAATGAGCAGTTCTTC. Its translation: CARAGRNEQFF.

The table lists this clonotype with many counts. This chain uses TRBV11-3 with TRBJ2-5; D possibly matches TRBD1 or TRBD2 (5 bases each). The CDR3 is 14 residues long. Trimming pared 0 bases from V and 5 bases from J, leaving 10 bases between. Germline V CDR1 and CDR2: SGHNT, YENEEA. The CDR3 DNA is TGTGCCAGCAGCTTAGATGGGGGAGAGGAGACCCAGTACTTC. Its protein is CASSLDGGEETQYF.

This clonotype showed up many times. At one of its ends the junction is not consistent with the germline gene, which may arise from a read error. The V and J genes are TRBV29-1 and TRBJ2-1; D may be TRBD2 (5 bases). This CDR3 region has 12 residues. Germline loops: CDR1 SQVTM, CDR2 ANQGSEA. The CDR3: CSVQDYYNEQFF. CDR3 DNA: TGCAGCGTTCAAGACTACTACAATGAGCAGTTCTTC.

Many counts were recorded for this clonotype. V and J are TRBV20-1 and TRBJ1-2; D gene unclear. The length of the CDR3 is 14 residues. Germline CDR1 DFQATT, CDR2 SNEGSKA (reference sequence). V dropped 3 bases and J dropped 0 bases, with 11 bases sitting between them. CDR3 bases: TGCAGTGCTAGGACGCAGAGAGCTAACTATGGCTACACCTTC. It translates to CSARTQRANYGYTF.

Ten or more counts support this clonotype. V usage is TRBV7-9 and J usage is TRBJ2-7; 8 bases agree with TRBD1. Germline CDR1 SEHNR, CDR2 FQNEAQ (reference sequence). Trimming at V came to 5 bases and at J to 2 bases, leaving 11 bases not matched to a gene. This CDR3 has 16 amino acids. CDR3 loop: CASSIPGTGQTYEQYF. In nucleotides, the CDR3 is TGTGCCAGCAGCATACCAGGGACAGGCCAGACCTACGAGCAGTACTTC.

This clonotype showed up many times. This chain joins TRBV29-1 and TRBJ2-1; maybe TRBD1 (5 bases). V dropped 2 bases and J dropped 8 bases, with 19 bases sitting between them. CDR1 and CDR2 (germline): SQVTM, ANQGSEA. The CDR3 sequence is 15 residues long. The CDR3 DNA follows: TGCAGCGTTGAAAACCTATCCCAAATAGGGGATGAGCAGTTCTTC. This translates into CSVENLSQIGDEQFF.

The chain carries TRBV18 and TRBJ2-7, with TRBD2 identical over 11 bases. V lost 2 bases to trimming and J lost 3 bases; unmatched junction nucleotides: 0. Germline CDR1 is KGHSH and CDR2 is LQKENI. The CDR3 is 14 residues long. This chain's CDR3 is CASSPGTSGYEQYF. The CDR3 region has the DNA TGTGCCAGCTCACCAGGGACTAGCGGCTACGAGCAGTACTTC.